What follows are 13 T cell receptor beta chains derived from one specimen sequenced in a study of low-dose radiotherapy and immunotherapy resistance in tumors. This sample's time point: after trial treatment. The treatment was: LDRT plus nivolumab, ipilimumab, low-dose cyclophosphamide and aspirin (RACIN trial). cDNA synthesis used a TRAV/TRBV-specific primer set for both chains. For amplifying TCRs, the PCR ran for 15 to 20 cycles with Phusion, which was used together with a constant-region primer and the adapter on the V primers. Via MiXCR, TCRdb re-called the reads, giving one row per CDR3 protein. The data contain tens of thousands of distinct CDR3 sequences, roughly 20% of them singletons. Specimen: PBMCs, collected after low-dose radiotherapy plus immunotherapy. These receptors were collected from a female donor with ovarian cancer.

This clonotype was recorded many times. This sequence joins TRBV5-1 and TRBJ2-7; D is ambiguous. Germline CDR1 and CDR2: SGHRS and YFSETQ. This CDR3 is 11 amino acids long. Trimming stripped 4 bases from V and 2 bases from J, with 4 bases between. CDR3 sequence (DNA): TGCGCCAGCAGCACGACCTACGAGCAGTACTTC. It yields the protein CASSTTYEQYF. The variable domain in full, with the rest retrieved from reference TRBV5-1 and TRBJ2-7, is KAGVTQTPRYLIKTRGQQVTLSCSPISGHRSVSWYQQTPGQGLQFLFEYFSETQRNKGNFPGRFSGRQFSNSRSEMNVSTLELGDSALYLCASSTTYEQYFGPGTRLTVT.

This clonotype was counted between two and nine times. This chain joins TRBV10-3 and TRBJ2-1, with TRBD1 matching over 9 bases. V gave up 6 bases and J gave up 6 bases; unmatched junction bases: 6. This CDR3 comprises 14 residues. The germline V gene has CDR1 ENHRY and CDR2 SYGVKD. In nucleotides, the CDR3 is TGTGCCATCAGGCCGGGACAGGGAAGCAATGAGCAGTTCTTC. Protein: CAIRPGQGSNEQFF.

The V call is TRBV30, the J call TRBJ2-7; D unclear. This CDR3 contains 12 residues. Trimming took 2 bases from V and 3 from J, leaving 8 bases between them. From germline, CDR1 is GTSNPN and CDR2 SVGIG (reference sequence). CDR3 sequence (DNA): TGTGCCTGGAGTCCGACATTCTACGAGCAGTACTTC. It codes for CAWSPTFYEQYF.

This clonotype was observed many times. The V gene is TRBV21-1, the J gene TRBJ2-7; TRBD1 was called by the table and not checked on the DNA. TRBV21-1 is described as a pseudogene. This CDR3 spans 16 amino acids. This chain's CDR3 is CASSKAPLAVKGEQYF. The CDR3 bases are TGTGCCAGCAGCAAAGCACCCCTAGCAGTTAAAGGGGAGCAGTACTTC.

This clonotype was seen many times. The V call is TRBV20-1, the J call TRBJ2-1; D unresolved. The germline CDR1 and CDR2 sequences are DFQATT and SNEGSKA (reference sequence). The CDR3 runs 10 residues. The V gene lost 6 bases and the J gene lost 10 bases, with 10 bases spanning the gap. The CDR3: CSATKNEQFF. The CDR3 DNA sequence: TGCAGTGCCACAAAAAACGAGCAGTTCTTC.

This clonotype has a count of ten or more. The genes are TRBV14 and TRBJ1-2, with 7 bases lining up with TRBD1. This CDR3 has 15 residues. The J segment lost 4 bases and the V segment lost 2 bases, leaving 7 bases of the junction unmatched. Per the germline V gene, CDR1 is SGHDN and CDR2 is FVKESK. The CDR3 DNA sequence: TGTGCCAGCAGCCAAATAGGGGGCGGTATCTATGGCTACACCTTC. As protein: CASSQIGGGIYGYTF.

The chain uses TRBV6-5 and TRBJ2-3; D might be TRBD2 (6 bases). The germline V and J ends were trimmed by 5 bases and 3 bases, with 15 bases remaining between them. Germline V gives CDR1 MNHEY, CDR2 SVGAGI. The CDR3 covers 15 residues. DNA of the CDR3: TGTGCCAGCAGTACGAAGGCGGAGGGAACAGATACGCAGTATTTT. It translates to CASSTKAEGTDTQYF.

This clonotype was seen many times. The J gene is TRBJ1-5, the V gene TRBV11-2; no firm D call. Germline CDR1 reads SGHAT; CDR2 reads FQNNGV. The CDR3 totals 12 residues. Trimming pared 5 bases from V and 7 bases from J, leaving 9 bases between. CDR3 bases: TGTGCCAGCAGCCACGGGTCCCAGCCCCAGCATTTT. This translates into CASSHGSQPQHF. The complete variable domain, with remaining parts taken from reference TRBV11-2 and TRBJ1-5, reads EAGVAQSPRYKIIEKRQSVAFWCNPISGHATLYWYQQILGQGPKLLIQFQNNGVVDDSQLPKDRFSAERLKGVDSTLKIQPAKLEDSAVYLCASSHGSQPQHFGDGTRLSIL.

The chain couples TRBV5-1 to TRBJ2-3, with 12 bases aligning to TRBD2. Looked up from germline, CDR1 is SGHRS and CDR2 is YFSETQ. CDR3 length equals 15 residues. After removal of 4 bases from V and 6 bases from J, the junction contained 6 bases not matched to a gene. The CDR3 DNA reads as TGCGCCAGCAGCCAGGGACTAGCGGGCGTTGATACGCAGTATTTT. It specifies CASSQGLAGVDTQYF.

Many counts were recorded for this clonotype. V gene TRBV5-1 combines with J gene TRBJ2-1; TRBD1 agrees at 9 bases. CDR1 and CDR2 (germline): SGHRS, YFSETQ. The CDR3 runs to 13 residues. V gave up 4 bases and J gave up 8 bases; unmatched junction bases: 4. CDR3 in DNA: TGCGCCAGCAGCATACAGGGGGCGGATGAGCAGTTCTTC. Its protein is CASSIQGADEQFF.

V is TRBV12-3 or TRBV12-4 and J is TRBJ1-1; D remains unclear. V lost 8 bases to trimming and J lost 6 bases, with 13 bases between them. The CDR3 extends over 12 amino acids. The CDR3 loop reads CASLGRIPEAFF. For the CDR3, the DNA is TGTGCCAGCCTTGGTAGGATTCCTGAAGCTTTCTTT.

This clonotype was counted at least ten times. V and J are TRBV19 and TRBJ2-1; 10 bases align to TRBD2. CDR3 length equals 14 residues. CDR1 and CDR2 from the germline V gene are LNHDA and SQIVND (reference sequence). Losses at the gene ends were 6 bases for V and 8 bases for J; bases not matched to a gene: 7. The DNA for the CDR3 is TGTGCCAGTAGCGAGAGCGGGGGGGTGTATGAGCAGTTCTTC. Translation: CASSESGGVYEQFF.

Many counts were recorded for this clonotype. CDR3 bases: TGTGCCAGCAGCCAAGATTGGGGTACAGGAAAAAACATTCAGTACTTC. Encoded protein: CASSQDWGTGKNIQYF. The rearrangement uses TRBV3-1 and TRBJ2-4, with a tentative D call TRBD1 (5 bases). CDR1 and CDR2 from the germline V gene are LGHDT and YNNKEL (reference sequence). V was cut by 0 bases and J by 4 bases, with 13 bases left in between. The CDR3 consists of 16 residues.